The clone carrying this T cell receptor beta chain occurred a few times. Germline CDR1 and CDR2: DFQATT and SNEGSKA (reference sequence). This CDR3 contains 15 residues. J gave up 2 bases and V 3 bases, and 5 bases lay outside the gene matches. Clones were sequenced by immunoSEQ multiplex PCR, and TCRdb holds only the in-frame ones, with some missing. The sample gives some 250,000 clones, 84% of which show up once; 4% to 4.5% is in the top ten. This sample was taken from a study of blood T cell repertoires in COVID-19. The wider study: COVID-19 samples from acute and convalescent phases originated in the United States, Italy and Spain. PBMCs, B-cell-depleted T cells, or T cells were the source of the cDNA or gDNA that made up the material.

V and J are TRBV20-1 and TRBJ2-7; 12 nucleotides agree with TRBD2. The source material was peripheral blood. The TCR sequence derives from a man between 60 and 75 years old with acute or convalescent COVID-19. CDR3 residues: CSASGGLAGTYEQYF. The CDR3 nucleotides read TGCAGTGCTAGTGGAGGACTAGCGGGAACCTACGAGCAGTACTTC.